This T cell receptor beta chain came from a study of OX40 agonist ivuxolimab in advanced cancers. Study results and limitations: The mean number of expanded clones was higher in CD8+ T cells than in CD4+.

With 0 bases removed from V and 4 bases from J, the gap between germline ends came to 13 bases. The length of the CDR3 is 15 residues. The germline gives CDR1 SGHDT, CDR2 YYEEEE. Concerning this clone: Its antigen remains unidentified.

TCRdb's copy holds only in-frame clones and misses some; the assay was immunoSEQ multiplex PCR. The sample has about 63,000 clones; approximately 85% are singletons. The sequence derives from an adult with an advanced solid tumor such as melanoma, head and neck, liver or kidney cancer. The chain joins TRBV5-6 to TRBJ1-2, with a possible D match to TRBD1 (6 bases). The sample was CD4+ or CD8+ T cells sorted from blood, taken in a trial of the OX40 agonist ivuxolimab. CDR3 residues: CASSLGNMGAYGYTF. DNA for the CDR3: TGTGCCAGCAGCTTGGGTAATATGGGGGCCTATGGCTACACCTTC.